This entry features one T cell receptor (beta chain) sequence. The target antigen is unknown. These data belong to a study of cytomegalovirus exposure and HLA in healthy donors. Study findings and constraints: Analyzed later, association rates of TCRs varied across HLA loci, with DRB1 most and HLA-C fewest. Later analysis identified a missense DCLRE1C variant that was linked to TCR beta V- and J-gene trimming. Per a later analysis, 15,000 to 20,000 TCR beta sequences showed association with HLA alleles at 0.05 false discovery rate.

The PCR ran on 60 Vbeta and 13 Jbeta primers. Profiled with immunoSEQ multiplex PCR; TCRdb holds only in-frame clones, not every one. The table has 100,000 to 150,000 clones, 81% seen once. V was clipped by 1 base and J by 2 bases, with 12 bases between them. Germline V gives CDR1 SGHNT, CDR2 YYREEE (reference sequence). The CDR3 has 15 amino acids. The chain links TRBV5-4 to TRBJ2-5; a weak D match, TRBD2 (6 bases). The clonotype originates from a man aged 18 to 35 in good health and CMV-seropositive. The material sequenced was PBMCs. CDR3: CASSLPGLQQETQYF. The CDR3 DNA reads TGTGCCAGCAGCTTGCCGGGACTTCAGCAAGAGACCCAGTACTTC.